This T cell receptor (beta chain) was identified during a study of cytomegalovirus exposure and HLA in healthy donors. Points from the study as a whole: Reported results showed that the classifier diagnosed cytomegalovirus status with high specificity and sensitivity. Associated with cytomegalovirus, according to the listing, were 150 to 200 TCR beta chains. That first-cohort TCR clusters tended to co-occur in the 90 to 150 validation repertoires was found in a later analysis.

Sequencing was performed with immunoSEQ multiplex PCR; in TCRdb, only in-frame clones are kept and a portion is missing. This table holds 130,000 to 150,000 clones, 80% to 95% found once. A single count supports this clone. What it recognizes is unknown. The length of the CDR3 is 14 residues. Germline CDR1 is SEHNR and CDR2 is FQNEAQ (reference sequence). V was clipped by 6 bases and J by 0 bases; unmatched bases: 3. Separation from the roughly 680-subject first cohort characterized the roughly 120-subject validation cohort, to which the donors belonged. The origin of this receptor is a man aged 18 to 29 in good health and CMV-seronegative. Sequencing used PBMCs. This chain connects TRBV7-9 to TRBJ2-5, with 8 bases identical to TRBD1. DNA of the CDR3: TGTGCCAGCAGATCGGACAGGGACCAAGAGACCCAGTACTTC. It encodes CASRSDRDQETQYF.